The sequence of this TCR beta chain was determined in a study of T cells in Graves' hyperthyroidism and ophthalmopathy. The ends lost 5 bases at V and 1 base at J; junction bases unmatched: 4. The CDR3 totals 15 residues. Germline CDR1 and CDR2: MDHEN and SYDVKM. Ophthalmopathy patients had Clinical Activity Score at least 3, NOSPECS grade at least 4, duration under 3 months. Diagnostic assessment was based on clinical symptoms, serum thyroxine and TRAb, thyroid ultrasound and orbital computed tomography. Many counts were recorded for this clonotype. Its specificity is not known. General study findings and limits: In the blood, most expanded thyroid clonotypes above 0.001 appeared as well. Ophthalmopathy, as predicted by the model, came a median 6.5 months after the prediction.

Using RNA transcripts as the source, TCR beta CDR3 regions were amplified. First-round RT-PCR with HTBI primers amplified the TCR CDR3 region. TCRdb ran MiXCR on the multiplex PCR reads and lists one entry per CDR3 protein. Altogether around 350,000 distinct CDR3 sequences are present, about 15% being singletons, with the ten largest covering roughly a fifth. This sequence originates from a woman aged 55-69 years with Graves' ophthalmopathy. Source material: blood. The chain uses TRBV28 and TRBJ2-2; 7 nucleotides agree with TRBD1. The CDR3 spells CASSPRTGNTGELFF. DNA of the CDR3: TGTGCCAGCAGTCCTCGGACAGGGAACACCGGGGAGCTGTTTTTT. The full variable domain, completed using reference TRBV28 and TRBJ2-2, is DVKVTQSSRYLVKRTGEKVFLECVQDMDHENMFWYRQDPGLGLRLIYFSYDVKMKEKGDIPEGYSVSREKKERFSLILESASTNQTSMYLCASSPRTGNTGELFFGEGSRLTVL.